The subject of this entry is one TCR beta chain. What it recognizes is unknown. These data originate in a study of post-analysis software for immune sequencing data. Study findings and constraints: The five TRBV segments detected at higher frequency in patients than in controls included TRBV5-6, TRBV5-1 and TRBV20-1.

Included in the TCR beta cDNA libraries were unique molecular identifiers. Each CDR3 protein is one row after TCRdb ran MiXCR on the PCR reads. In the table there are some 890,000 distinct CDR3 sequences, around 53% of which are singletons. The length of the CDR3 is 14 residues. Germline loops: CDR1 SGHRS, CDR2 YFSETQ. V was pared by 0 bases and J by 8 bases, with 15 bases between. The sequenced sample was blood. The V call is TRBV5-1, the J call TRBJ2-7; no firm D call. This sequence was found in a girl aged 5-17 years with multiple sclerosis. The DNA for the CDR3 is TGCGCCAGCAGCTTGGGCGCAGGCCCAAGCCAGCAGTACTTC. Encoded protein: CASSLGAGPSQQYF.